These T cell receptor beta chains were read from a single sample in a study of T-cell reconstitution after alpha-beta-depleted transplantation in children. TCRdb ran MiXCR on the PCR reads and lists one entry per CDR3 protein. Altogether over 400,000 distinct CDR3 sequences are present, roughly two fifths being singletons, with the ten largest covering under 35%. The sample was PBMCs, taken before TCRalphabeta/CD19-depleted stem cell transplant. The receptor set was obtained from a girl aged 2-10 years with aplastic anemia, due to receive a stem cell transplant. The CDR3 runs from the conserved cysteine through the conserved F or W. The D gene is left open where the match is weak. Clone size is not always given. Where it is, it says once, few, many or a class for expanded clones.

NA,TRBJ2-1,TRBV28,TRBD2,CASLPLAGGFNEQFF,TGTGCCAGCCTTCCCTTAGCGGGGGGATTCAATGAGCAGTTCTTC
NA,TRBJ2-7,TRBV6-6,NA,CASAGIYEQYF,TGTGCCAGCGCGGGAATCTACGAGCAGTACTTC
NA,TRBJ2-3,TRBV12-3/TRBV12-4,NA,CASRNSLEGTDTQYF,TGTGCCAGCAGGAACAGTTTAGAAGGCACAGATACGCAGTATTTT
NA,TRBJ1-1,TRBV30,NA,CAFQMNTEAFF,TGTGCCTTCCAAATGAACACTGAAGCTTTCTTT
NA,TRBJ2-5,TRBV13,NA,CASSTRLVEETQYF,TGTGCCAGCAGCACGAGACTAGTGGAAGAGACCCAGTACTTC
few,TRBJ2-7,TRBV6-1,TRBD1,CASSFTGTVYGQYF,TGTGCCAGCAGCTTTACCGGGACAGTTTACGGGCAGTACTTC
NA,TRBJ2-7,TRBV29-1,NA,CSVLTGISSYEQYF,TGCAGCGTCCTAACCGGGATCTCCTCGTACGAGCAGTACTTC
NA,TRBJ2-1,TRBV15,NA,CATSDPEVASQFF,TGTGCCACCAGCGACCCCGAGGTGGCGTCGCAGTTCTTC
many,TRBJ2-7,TRBV28,TRBD2,CASSRLAVTAYEQYF,TGTGCCAGCAGCAGACTAGCGGTGACGGCCTACGAGCAGTACTTC
many,TRBJ1-3,TRBV15,NA,CATSKDRSSGNTIYF,TGTGCCACCAGCAAAGACAGAAGCTCTGGAAACACCATATATTTT
NA,TRBJ2-5,TRBV13,TRBD1,CASSLRRDRAETQYF,TGTGCCAGCAGCTTACGTCGGGACAGGGCGGAGACCCAGTACTTC
many,TRBJ2-2,TRBV7-2,NA,CASSLNRVANTGELFF,TGTGCCAGCAGCTTAAACAGGGTCGCGAACACCGGGGAGCTGTTTTTT
NA,TRBJ2-7,TRBV19,NA,CASSIGGQYEQYF,TGTGCCAGTAGTATCGGCGGACAATACGAGCAGTACTTC